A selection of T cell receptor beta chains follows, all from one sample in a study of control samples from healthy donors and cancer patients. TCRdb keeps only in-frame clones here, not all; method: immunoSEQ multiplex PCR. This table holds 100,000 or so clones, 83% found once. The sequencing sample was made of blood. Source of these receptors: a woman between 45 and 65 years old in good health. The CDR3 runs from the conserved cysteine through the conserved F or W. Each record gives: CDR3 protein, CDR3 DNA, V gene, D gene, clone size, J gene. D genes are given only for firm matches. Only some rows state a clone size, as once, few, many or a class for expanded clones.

CASSFRDRSYGYTF TGTGCCAGCAGCTTTCGGGACAGATCCTATGGCTACACCTTC TRBV5-4 TRBD1 . TRBJ1-2
CSASTGGNDNSPLHF TGCAGTGCTAGTACAGGGGGGAACGATAATTCACCCCTCCACTTT TRBV20-1 TRBD1 . TRBJ1-6
CASSLGRNNEQFF TGTGCCAGCAGCCTGGGACGGAACAATGAGCAGTTCTTC TRBV11-3 . . TRBJ2-1
CASSETSGGGTGELFF TGTGCCAGCAGCGAGACTAGCGGGGGAGGCACCGGGGAGCTGTTTTTT TRBV11-3 TRBD2 . TRBJ2-2
CAISPSQNSYEQYF TGTGCCATCAGCCCCTCCCAAAACTCCTACGAGCAGTACTTC TRBV10-3 . once TRBJ2-7
CASSEWTGEWSTDTQYF TGTGCCAGCAGTGAATGGACAGGGGAATGGAGCACAGATACGCAGTATTTT TRBV25-1 TRBD1 once TRBJ2-3
CASSVGEDEQYF TGTGCCAGCAGCGTGGGGGAGGACGAGCAGTACTTC TRBV9 . . TRBJ2-7
CASSIQGPYEQYF TGTGCCAGTAGTATCCAGGGACCCTACGAGCAGTACTTC TRBV19 . . TRBJ2-7
CASSLIPRDEQFF TGTGCCAGCAGTTTAATACCTAGAGATGAGCAGTTCTTC TRBV12-3/TRBV12-4 . . TRBJ2-1
CASSQGQLRDEQFF TGTGCCAGCAGCCAAGGACAGCTCAGGGATGAGCAGTTCTTC TRBV3-1/TRBV3-2 . . TRBJ2-1
CASSLSGTSGYNEQFF TGTGCCAGCAGTTTGTCCGGGACTAGCGGCTACAATGAGCAGTTCTTC TRBV27 TRBD2 . TRBJ2-1
CATVTDKNTEAFF TGTGCCACCGTTACTGACAAGAACACTGAAGCTTTCTTT TRBV6-5 . . TRBJ1-1
CASSVEGQGGETQYF TGTGCCAGCAGCGTAGAAGGACAGGGGGGCGAGACCCAGTACTTC TRBV9 TRBD1 . TRBJ2-5
CAWSLRTGGYTF TGTGCCTGGAGTCTGAGGACCGGAGGCTACACCTTC TRBV30 . once TRBJ1-2
CASSSQNRDTIYF TGTGCCAGCAGCTCCCAGAACCGCGACACCATATATTTT TRBV7-3 . . TRBJ1-3
CASSSGSKETQYF TGTGCCAGCAGCTCTGGATCCAAAGAGACCCAGTACTTC TRBV7-9 . . TRBJ2-5
CASSFTSVSSYEQYF TGTGCCAGCAGCTTTACTAGCGTCAGCTCCTACGAGCAGTACTTC TRBV11-2 TRBD2 . TRBJ2-7
CASSLGPNYEQYF TGCGCCAGCAGCTTGGGACCCAACTACGAGCAGTACTTC TRBV5-1 . . TRBJ2-7
CASSLAGLERETQYF TGCGCCAGCAGCTTGGCCGGGCTCGAACGAGAGACCCAGTACTTC TRBV5-1 . . TRBJ2-5
CASSLGPGTSGNTIYF TGCGCCAGCAGCTTGGGACCGGGGACCTCTGGAAACACCATATATTTT TRBV5-1 . few TRBJ1-3
CASSPGRSPYEQYF TGTGCCAGCAGCCCGGGACGGAGTCCCTACGAGCAGTACTTC TRBV7-2 . . TRBJ2-7
CASSQIRAREAFF TGTGCCAGCAGCCAAATCAGGGCCCGCGAAGCTTTCTTT TRBV14 . . TRBJ1-1
CASSAGSPEAFF TGTGCCAGCAGCGCCGGTAGTCCTGAAGCTTTCTTT TRBV12-3/TRBV12-4 . many TRBJ1-1
CASSSGTSGSYNEQFF TGTGCCAGCAGTTCCGGGACTAGCGGATCCTACAATGAGCAGTTCTTC TRBV5-8 TRBD2 . TRBJ2-1
CASRVSETQYF TGTGCCAGCAGAGTTAGTGAGACCCAGTACTTC TRBV3-1/TRBV3-2 . . TRBJ2-5
CASSQVNRGAKNIQYF TGCGCCAGCAGCCAAGTCAACAGGGGAGCCAAAAACATTCAGTACTTC TRBV4-1 TRBD1 . TRBJ2-4
CASSPWGLGGYQPQHF TGTGCCAGCAGCCCCTGGGGACTGGGGGGTTACCAGCCCCAGCATTTT TRBV5-8 . . TRBJ1-5
CASSFGGPHNEQFF TGTGCCAGCAGTTTTGGAGGGCCTCACAATGAGCAGTTCTTC TRBV27 . . TRBJ2-1
CASSPEEVYTGELFF TGTGCCAGCTCACCCGAAGAGGTTTACACCGGGGAGCTGTTTTTT TRBV18 . . TRBJ2-2
CASSVGRDEKLFF TGTGCCAGCAGCGTAGGACGTGATGAAAAACTGTTTTTT TRBV9 . . TRBJ1-4
CARRGDANRAYEQYF TGTGCCAGAAGGGGGGACGCCAACCGAGCCTACGAGCAGTACTTC TRBV5-3 . . TRBJ2-7
CASSLLAGAGETQYF TGTGCCAGCAGCCTACTAGCGGGAGCTGGGGAGACCCAGTACTTC TRBV27 TRBD2 . TRBJ2-5
CASSFRREQETQYF TGTGCCAGCAGCTTTCGGCGGGAGCAAGAGACCCAGTACTTC TRBV7-9 TRBD2 . TRBJ2-5
CASSKGHFNQPQHF TGTGCCAGCAGTAAGGGACACTTTAATCAGCCCCAGCATTTT TRBV6-2/TRBV6-3 . . TRBJ1-5
CASSIRNGNEKLFF TGTGCCAGTAGTATAAGGAATGGTAATGAAAAACTGTTTTTT TRBV19 . once TRBJ1-4
CAREGIGQGWYGYTF TGTGCCAGGGAAGGGATAGGACAGGGATGGTATGGCTACACCTTC TRBV5-3 TRBD1 . TRBJ1-2
CASSGDRNQPQHF TGTGCCAGCAGTGGGGACAGGAATCAGCCCCAGCATTTT TRBV6-6 TRBD1 . TRBJ1-5
CASSTGAGYTF TGTGCCAGTAGTACAGGGGCCGGCTACACCTTC TRBV19 . . TRBJ1-2
CASSVGGSSYEQYF TGTGCCAGCAGCGTAGGGGGGAGCTCCTACGAGCAGTACTTC TRBV9 . . TRBJ2-7
CASSGRGGTGELFF TGTGCCAGCAGCGGGAGGGGTGGCACCGGGGAGCTGTTTTTT TRBV6-6 TRBD2 . TRBJ2-2
CASSPPGYSGNTIYF TGTGCCAGCAGTCCCCCTGGCTACTCTGGAAACACCATATATTTT TRBV25-1 . few TRBJ1-3
CASSRRGGGYTF TGTGCCAGCAGCCGCAGGGGGGGTGGCTACACCTTC TRBV3-1/TRBV3-2 TRBD1 . TRBJ1-2
CASRFGRNEKLFF TGTGCCAGCAGATTCGGCAGGAATGAAAAACTGTTTTTT TRBV2 . . TRBJ1-4
CASSQGTSENEQYF TGTGCCAGCAGCCAGGGGACATCAGAGAACGAGCAGTACTTC TRBV28 . . TRBJ2-7